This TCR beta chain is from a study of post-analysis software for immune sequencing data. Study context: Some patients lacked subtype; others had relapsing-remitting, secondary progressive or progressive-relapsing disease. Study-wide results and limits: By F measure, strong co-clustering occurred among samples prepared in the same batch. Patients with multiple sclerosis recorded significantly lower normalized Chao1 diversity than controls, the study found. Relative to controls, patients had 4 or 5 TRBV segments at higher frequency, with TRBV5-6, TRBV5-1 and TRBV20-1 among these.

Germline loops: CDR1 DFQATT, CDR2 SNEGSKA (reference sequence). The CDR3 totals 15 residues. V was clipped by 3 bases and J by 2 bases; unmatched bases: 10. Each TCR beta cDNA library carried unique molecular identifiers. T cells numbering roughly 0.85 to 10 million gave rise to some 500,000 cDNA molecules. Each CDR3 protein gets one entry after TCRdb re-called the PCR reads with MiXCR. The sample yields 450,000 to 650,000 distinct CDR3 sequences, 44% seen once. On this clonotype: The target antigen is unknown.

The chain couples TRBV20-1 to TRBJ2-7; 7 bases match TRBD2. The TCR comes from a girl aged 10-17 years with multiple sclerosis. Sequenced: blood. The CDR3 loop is CSARGASGFTYEQYF. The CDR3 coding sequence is TGCAGTGCTAGGGGTGCTAGCGGCTTTACCTACGAGCAGTACTTC.